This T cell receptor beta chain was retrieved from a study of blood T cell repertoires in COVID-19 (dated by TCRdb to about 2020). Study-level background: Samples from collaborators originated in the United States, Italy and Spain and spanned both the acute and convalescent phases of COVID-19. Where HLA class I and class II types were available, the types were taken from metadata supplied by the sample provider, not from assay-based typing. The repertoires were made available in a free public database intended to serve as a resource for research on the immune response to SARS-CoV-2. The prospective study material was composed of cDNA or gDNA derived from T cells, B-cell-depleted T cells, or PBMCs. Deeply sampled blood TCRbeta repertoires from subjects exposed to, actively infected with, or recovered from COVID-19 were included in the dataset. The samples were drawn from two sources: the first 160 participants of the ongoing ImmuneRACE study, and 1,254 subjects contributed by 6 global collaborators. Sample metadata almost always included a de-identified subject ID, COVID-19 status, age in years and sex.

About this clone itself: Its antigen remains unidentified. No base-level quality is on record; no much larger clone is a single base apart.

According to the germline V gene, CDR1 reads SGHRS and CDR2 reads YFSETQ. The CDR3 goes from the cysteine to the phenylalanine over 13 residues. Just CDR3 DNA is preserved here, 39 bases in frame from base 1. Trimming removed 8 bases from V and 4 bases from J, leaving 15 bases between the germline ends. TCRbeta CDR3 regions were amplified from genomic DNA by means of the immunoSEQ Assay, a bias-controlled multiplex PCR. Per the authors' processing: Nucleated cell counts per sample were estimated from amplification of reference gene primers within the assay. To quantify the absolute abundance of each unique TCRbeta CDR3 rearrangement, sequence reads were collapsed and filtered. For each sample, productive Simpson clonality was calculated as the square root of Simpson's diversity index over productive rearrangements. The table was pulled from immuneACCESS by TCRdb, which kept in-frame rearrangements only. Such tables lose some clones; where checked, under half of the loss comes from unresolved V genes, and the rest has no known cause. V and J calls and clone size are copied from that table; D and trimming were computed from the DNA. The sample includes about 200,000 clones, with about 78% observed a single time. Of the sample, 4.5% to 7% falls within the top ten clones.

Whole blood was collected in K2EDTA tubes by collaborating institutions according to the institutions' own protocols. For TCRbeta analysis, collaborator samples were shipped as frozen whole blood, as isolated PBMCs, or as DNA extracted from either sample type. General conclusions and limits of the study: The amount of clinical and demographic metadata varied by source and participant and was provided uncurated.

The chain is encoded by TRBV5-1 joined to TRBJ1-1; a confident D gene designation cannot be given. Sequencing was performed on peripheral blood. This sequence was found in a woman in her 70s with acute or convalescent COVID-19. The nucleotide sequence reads TGCGCCAGGGGGAGGGAAAGAGGCACTGAAGCTTTCTTT. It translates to CARGRERGTEAFF. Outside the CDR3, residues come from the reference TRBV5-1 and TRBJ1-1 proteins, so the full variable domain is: KAGVTQTPRYLIKTRGQQVTLSCSPISGHRSVSWYQQTPGQGLQFLFEYFSETQRNKGNFPGRFSGRQFSNSRSEMNVSTLELGDSALYLCARGRERGTEAFFGQGTRLTVV.